This is a list of T cell receptor beta chains from one sample in a study of cytomegalovirus exposure and HLA in healthy donors. The data were produced by immunoSEQ multiplex PCR, yet TCRdb's version contains in-frame clones alone and is incomplete. The sample carries 130,000 or so clones, approximately 82% recorded once. Sequenced input: PBMCs. Source of these receptors: a woman in her forties in good health and CMV-seronegative. Both conserved end residues are trimmed from each CDR3. The order of the fields is V gene, CDR3 length, CDR3 protein.

>TRBV6-5|12
ATGTSGSHHEQY
>TRBV27|12
ASSLGLAAYEQY
>TRBV7-9|14
SSSSIAGARSFEQF
>TRBV28|12
ASSLRGEYNEQF
>TRBV7-9|12
ASSFPSSSDEQY
>TRBV7-9|12
ASSLEGGAQPQH
>TRBV7-2|11
ASSTGWNTEAF
>TRBV2|15
ASSAPKGARPGNTIY
>TRBV9|13
ASSVGQGHSYEQY
>TRBV28|12
ASRGDRITDTQY
>TRBV4-2|16
ASSQEAAGVAGANVLT
>TRBV18|12
ASSPPSGKGTQY
>TRBV28|14
ASSLWQGTLNYGYT
>TRBV6-6|12
ASSRGQGGETQY
>TRBV18|14
ASSRVAPATNEKLF
>TRBV30|9
AWNRVGGYT
>TRBV27|13
ASSLASELTGKLF
>TRBV15|13
ATSSGEGVNTEAF
>TRBV7-2|10
ASSQGTDTQY
>TRBV19|14
ASSLMGGPGDQPQH
>TRBV6-1|13
ASSTRLKGDQPQH
>TRBV19|11
ASRLGQGSEAF
>TRBV10-3|13
AISDEAGTSYEQY
>TRBV7-9|11
ASSQGPNTEAF
>TRBV28|14
ASSSTASGRLYEQY
>TRBV10-1|12
ASSRGSGYNEQF
>TRBV11-2|13
ASSLVVAGAPEQY
>TRBV4-2|15
ASSQLHGGQGGQPQH
>TRBV30|12
ASDVGTTEEKLF
>TRBV7-3|12
ASSLLAGGSGYT
>TRBV6-5|13
ASTLKGQGSRGYT
>TRBV30|14
AWSVPLGGRQETQY
>TRBV9|16
ASSPGQGALFGANGLT
>TRBV5-1|13
ASSAGGSHIDEQF
>TRBV18|12
ASSPSTGSEKLF
>TRBV5-4|13
ATFGQGEPAHGYT
>TRBV18|12
ASSPSGRYYEQY
>TRBV5-1|11
ASSPGSTDTQY
>TRBV5-1|12
ASSLGLGHEEAF
>TRBV7-2|17
ASSLGRLAGAGGTGELF
>TRBV10-3|11
ATAGSSGNTIY
>TRBV7-8|10
ASEEGYGEQY
>TRBV18|15
ASSPVSAGGAKNIQY
>TRBV5-6|13
ASSTGTGFWETQY
>TRBV28|11
ASLSSGNYEQY
>TRBV28|12
ASTTRTGNEKLF
>TRBV10-1|11
ASSVTGGEKLF
>TRBV28|10
ASSFYTDTQY
>TRBV28|14
ASRKSGGSGNQPQH
>TRBV11-3|13
ASSLNGQGYNEQF
>TRBV28|12
ASSQLAGLYEQY
>TRBV9|14
ASSVEPGVSTGELF
>TRBV11-3|12
ASSFQGPGYEQY
>TRBV5-6|12
ASSHRDSGIVQY